Detailed here is one T cell receptor beta chain. The record originates from a study of sequential checkpoint blockade in melanoma. Treatment specified: randomized to nivolumab then ipilimumab (arm A) or the reverse (arm B). Using immunoSEQ multiplex PCR, the repertoire was profiled, and TCRdb retains in-frame clones only, with some absent. The sample yields some 10,000 clones, around 84% seen once. The source is a human donor with melanoma. The material was CD8+ T cells sorted from blood (inferred from file names), obtained from a patient given nivolumab and ipilimumab in sequence.

CDR3 sequence reads: CASSYSGPGSGYEQYF. CDR3 sequence (DNA): TGTGCCAGCAGTTATTCGGGACCCGGGAGCGGCTACGAGCAGTACTTC. The chain links TRBV6-5 to TRBJ2-7; the D gene is possibly TRBD2 (6 bases). This CDR3 spans 16 amino acids. The germline V gene has CDR1 MNHEY and CDR2 SVGAGI. Deletions cut 3 bases from V and 3 bases from J, with 18 bases between.